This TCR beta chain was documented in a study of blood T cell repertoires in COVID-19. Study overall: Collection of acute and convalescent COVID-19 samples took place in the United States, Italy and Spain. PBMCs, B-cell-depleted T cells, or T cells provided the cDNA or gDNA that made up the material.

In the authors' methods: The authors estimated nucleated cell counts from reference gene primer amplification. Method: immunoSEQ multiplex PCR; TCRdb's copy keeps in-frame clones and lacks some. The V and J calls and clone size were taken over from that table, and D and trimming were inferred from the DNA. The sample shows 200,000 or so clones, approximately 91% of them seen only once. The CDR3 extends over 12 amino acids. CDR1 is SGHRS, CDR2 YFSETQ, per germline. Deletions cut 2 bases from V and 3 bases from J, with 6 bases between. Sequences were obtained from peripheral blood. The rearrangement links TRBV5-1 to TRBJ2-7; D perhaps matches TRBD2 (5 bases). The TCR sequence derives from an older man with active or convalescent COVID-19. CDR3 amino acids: CASSFAGYEQYF. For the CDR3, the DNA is TGCGCCAGCAGCTTCGCGGGCTACGAGCAGTACTTC.